The rows below give T cell receptor beta chains drawn from one sample of a study of cytomegalovirus exposure and HLA in healthy donors. Assay used: immunoSEQ multiplex PCR; TCRdb lists only in-frame clones, some missing. The repertoire includes hundreds of thousands of clones, 65% to 80% of them detected once, and 0.22% sits in the top ten. Sequenced material: PBMCs. These receptors originate from a girl aged 2-10 years in good health and CMV-seronegative. Both conserved end residues are part of each CDR3. D genes are given only for firm matches. Size values are once, few and many counts, or a class for expanded clones, and some rows have none.

TRBJ1-2,-,-,TRBV7-8,TGTGCCAGCAGCTTAAACAGCTATGGCTACACCTTC,CASSLNSYGYTF
TRBJ1-2,-,-,TRBV15,TGTGCCACCAGCAGCCCGGGACATCCCAACTATGGCTACACCTTC,CATSSPGHPNYGYTF
TRBJ2-3,-,-,TRBV7-9,TGTGCCAGCAGCCCCGTTCGTCTAGAACGCACAGATACGCAGTATTTT,CASSPVRLERTDTQYF
TRBJ1-2,-,-,TRBV9,TGTGCCAGCAGCGTTACAAGAGGGAACTATGGCTACACCTTC,CASSVTRGNYGYTF
TRBJ1-2,-,-,TRBV5-1,TGCGCCAGCAGCCCCCTACAGGAAAGTGATGGCTACACCTTC,CASSPLQESDGYTF
TRBJ1-4,-,-,TRBV6-1,TGTGCCAGCAGTGCTTACAGGGTTGCAACTAATGAAAAACTGTTTTTT,CASSAYRVATNEKLFF
TRBJ2-7,-,-,TRBV21-1,TGTGCCAGCAGCAACGCACCGGGACTAGCGGGAGGGGATAGCTCCTACGAGCAGTACTTC,CASSNAPGLAGGDSSYEQYF
TRBJ2-7,-,-,TRBV19,TGTGCCAGTAGTCAGGGGGGAACGGGCTCCTACGAGCAGTACTTC,CASSQGGTGSYEQYF
TRBJ2-7,-,-,TRBV29-1,TGCAGCGTTGGGCGTCGGGCGGGAAGGTCCTACGAGCAGTACTTC,CSVGRRAGRSYEQYF
TRBJ1-1,-,once,TRBV30,TGTGCCTGGAGTGACCGAGAACCTGAAGCTTTCTTT,CAWSDREPEAFF
TRBJ2-7,TRBD2,-,TRBV6-1,TGTGCCAGCAGGGAAACTAGCGGGGGACTTTACGAGCAGTACTTC,CASRETSGGLYEQYF
TRBJ1-6,-,few,TRBV23-1,TGCGCCAGCAGTCACTCCGGGACAACCTATAATTCACCCCTCCACTTT,CASSHSGTTYNSPLHF
TRBJ1-1,TRBD1,-,TRBV4-1,TGCGCCAGCAGCTGGGGACAGGGTAACACTGAAGCTTTCTTT,CASSWGQGNTEAFF
TRBJ1-1,TRBD1,-,TRBV25-1,TGTGCCAGCAGGGGACAGGGGGGGAACACTGAAGCTTTCTTT,CASRGQGGNTEAFF
TRBJ2-1,TRBD2,-,TRBV27,TGTGCCAGCAGTTTCAGGAGACTAGCGGTTGGGGTCTTC,CASSFRRLAVGVF
TRBJ1-2,-,-,TRBV7-9,TGTGCCAGCAGCTCCGAACGAATTCTAAACTATGGCTACACCTTC,CASSSERILNYGYTF
TRBJ2-1,TRBD2,few,TRBV5-6,TGTGCCAGCAGCTTGGGGGATCGTAGCGGGAGGGCGCAGTTCTTC,CASSLGDRSGRAQFF
TRBJ2-7,-,-,TRBV12-5,TGTGCTAGTGGTTTGGTTTGGGGGGACGAGCAGTACTTC,CASGLVWGDEQYF
TRBJ2-2,-,-,TRBV25-1,TGTGCCAGCAGTACCCACCCGCCCGGGACTTATAACACCGGGGAGCTGTTTTTT,CASSTHPPGTYNTGELFF
TRBJ1-1,TRBD1,-,TRBV19,TGTGCCAGTAATAGGGACAGTCCGAACACTGAAGCTTTCTTT,CASNRDSPNTEAFF
TRBJ1-5,-,-,TRBV9,TGTGCCAGCAGCGTTAGCGGGCGTGTGGATCAGCCCCAGCATTTT,CASSVSGRVDQPQHF
TRBJ1-2,-,once,TRBV13,TGTGCCAGCAGCTTAGGGGCCTATGGCTACACCTTC,CASSLGAYGYTF
TRBJ2-1,-,-,TRBV5-4,TGTGCCAGCAGCTTGGTCGGGAGCTCCTACAATGAGCAGTTCTTC,CASSLVGSSYNEQFF
TRBJ2-5,-,-,TRBV9,TGTGCCAGCAGCGCTGGCGTGGGGGCCCGAGAGACCCAGTACTTC,CASSAGVGARETQYF
TRBJ2-7,-,-,TRBV5-1,TGCGCCAGCAGCTTTTCTACGGGCGAGCAGTACTTC,CASSFSTGEQYF
TRBJ2-1,TRBD2,-,TRBV4-1,TGCGCCAGCAGCCTTAATAGCGGGGGAGACAATGAGCAGTTCTTC,CASSLNSGGDNEQFF
TRBJ1-1,-,-,TRBV5-4,TGTGCCAGCAGCCCACCTACGGGGAGTGGGGCTTTCTTT,CASSPPTGSGAFF
TRBJ2-2,-,-,TRBV19,TGTGCCAGTAGTATCCAGAACACCGGGGAGCTGTTTTTT,CASSIQNTGELFF
TRBJ2-7,TRBD2,-,TRBV10-2,TGCGCCAGCAGCGGACTAGCGGGGGGACCGAGCTCCTACGAGCAGTACTTC,CASSGLAGGPSSYEQYF
TRBJ1-1,-,-,TRBV30,TGTGCCTGGAGTAACAGGGTAACGGCTTTCTTT,CAWSNRVTAFF
TRBJ1-6,-,-,TRBV7-9,TGTGCCAGCAGCTTACCGGGTTCTTCACCCCTCCACTTT,CASSLPGSSPLHF
TRBJ1-3,-,-,TRBV7-8,TGTGCCAGCAGCCCCGCCGGCTCTGGAAACACCATATATTTT,CASSPAGSGNTIYF
TRBJ2-1,-,-,TRBV7-9,TGTGCCAGCAGGTTTGAGTCCGGTTCCTACAATGAGCAGTTCTTC,CASRFESGSYNEQFF
TRBJ2-7,TRBD1,-,TRBV27,TGTGCCAGCAGTTTAAGACAGGGGTTCTACGAGCAGTACTTC,CASSLRQGFYEQYF
TRBJ2-1,TRBD1,-,TRBV7-9,TGTGCCAGCAGCCGAGGGGGGACAGGGGTGCTGCATGAGCAGTTCTTC,CASSRGGTGVLHEQFF
TRBJ1-2,-,once,TRBV2,TGTGCCAGTGACTGGGGCCAGAACTATGGCTACACCTTC,CASDWGQNYGYTF
TRBJ2-1,-,-,TRBV25-1,TGTGCCAGCAGTGAAAATCTACAGGACCCAAGTTACAATGAGCAGTTCTTC,CASSENLQDPSYNEQFF
TRBJ1-6,-,-,TRBV7-2,TGTGCCAGCAGCTTCGGGGGGCGCTCACCCCTCCACTTT,CASSFGGRSPLHF
TRBJ1-1,TRBD1,-,TRBV6-4,TGTGCCAGCAGTGCTACAGGGGGCACTGAAGCTTTCTTT,CASSATGGTEAFF
TRBJ1-2,-,-,TRBV27,TGTGCCAGCAGTACGCTCGAGGGCAGGGGTCCCGGCTACACCTTC,CASSTLEGRGPGYTF
TRBJ2-7,-,-,TRBV19,TGTGCCAGTAGTGCCTCCCCGGACAGCGAACTCTCCTACGAGCAGTACTTC,CASSASPDSELSYEQYF
TRBJ2-3,-,-,TRBV6-6,TGTGCCAGCAGGCCAGACAGGTCCAGGGGAGATACGCAGTATTTT,CASRPDRSRGDTQYF
TRBJ1-5,-,-,TRBV23-1,TGCGCCAGCAGTCAATCCTCGTTCCTCGGGCATTTT,CASSQSSFLGHF
TRBJ1-2,-,once,TRBV5-1,TGCGCCAGCAGCTTGGCAGTCAGGGGAAACTATGGCTACACCTTC,CASSLAVRGNYGYTF